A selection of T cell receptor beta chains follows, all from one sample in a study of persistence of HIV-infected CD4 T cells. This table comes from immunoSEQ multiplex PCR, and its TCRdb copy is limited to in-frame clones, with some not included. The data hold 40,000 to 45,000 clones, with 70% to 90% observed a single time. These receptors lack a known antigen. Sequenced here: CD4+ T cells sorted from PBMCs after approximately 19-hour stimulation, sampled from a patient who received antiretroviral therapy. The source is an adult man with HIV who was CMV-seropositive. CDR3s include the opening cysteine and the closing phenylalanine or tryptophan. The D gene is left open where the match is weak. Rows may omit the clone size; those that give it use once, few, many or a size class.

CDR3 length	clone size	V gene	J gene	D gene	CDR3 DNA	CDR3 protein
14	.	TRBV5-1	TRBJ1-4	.	TGCGCCAGCAGCTGGCAGGGGCTGAATGAAAAACTGTTTTTT	CASSWQGLNEKLFF
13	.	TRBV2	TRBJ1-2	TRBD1	TGTGCCAGCACGGGGGGACAGGGAAGGAGCAACACCTTC	CASTGGQGRSNTF
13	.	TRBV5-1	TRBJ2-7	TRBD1	TGCGCCAGCAGCTCAGGACAGGGCTACGAGCAGTACTTC	CASSSGQGYEQYF
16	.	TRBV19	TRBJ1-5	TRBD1	TGTGCCAGTAGGAAGGACAGGGGCGACGGCAATCAGCCCCAGCATTTT	CASRKDRGDGNQPQHF
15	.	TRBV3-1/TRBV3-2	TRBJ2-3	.	TGTGCCAGCAGCCAAGGAACCAATCCTACAGATACGCAGTATTTT	CASSQGTNPTDTQYF
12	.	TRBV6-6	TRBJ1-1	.	TGTGCCAGCAGGTTCTCGGACGCTGAAGCTTTCTTT	CASRFSDAEAFF
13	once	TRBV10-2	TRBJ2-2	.	TGCGCCAGCTCCTCTTTGGACACCGGGGAGCTGTTTTTT	CASSSLDTGELFF
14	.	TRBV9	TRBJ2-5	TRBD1	TGTGCCAGCAGTAGGACAGGGGGTCGAGAGACCCAGTACTTC	CASSRTGGRETQYF
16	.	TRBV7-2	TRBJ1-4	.	TGTGCCAGCAGCTTAATCCCTGGGGCGGGGGATGAAAAACTGTTTTTT	CASSLIPGAGDEKLFF
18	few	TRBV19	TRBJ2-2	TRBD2	TGTGCCAGTAGTATATTGGGACTAGCGGTCGAGGGAACCGGGGAGCTGTTTTTT	CASSILGLAVEGTGELFF
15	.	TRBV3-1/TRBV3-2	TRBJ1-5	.	TGTGCCAGCAGCCAAGGAGGGCTTGGCAATCAGCCCCAGCATTTT	CASSQGGLGNQPQHF
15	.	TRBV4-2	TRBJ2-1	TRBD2	TGTGCCAGCAGCCAAGAACTAGCGGGGGGTGATGAGCAGTTCTTC	CASSQELAGGDEQFF
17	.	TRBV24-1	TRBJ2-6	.	TGTGCCACCAGTGATCCTCAGGGGAATGCAGGGGCCAACGTCCTGACTTTC	CATSDPQGNAGANVLTF
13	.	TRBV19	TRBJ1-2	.	TGTGCCAGTAGAGGAGAGCTTGACTATGGCTACACCTTC	CASRGELDYGYTF
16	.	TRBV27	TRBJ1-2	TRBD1	TGTGCCAGCAGCCTAGGACAGGGACGTTCTACCTATGGCTACACCTTC	CASSLGQGRSTYGYTF
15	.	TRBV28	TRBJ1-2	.	TGTGCCAGCAGTTTAGGACAGAGATTCAACTATGGCTACACCTTC	CASSLGQRFNYGYTF
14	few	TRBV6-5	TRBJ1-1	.	TGTGCCAGCAGTTACGCCGAGGGGAGACCTGAAGCTTTCTTT	CASSYAEGRPEAFF
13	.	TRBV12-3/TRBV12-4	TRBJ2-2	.	TGTGCCAGCAGTTTAGGGGGCACCGGGGAGCTGTTTTTT	CASSLGGTGELFF
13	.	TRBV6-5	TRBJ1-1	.	TGTGCCAGCAGGGCCGACAGGCGGACTGAAGCTTTCTTT	CASRADRRTEAFF
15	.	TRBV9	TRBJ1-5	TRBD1	TGTGCCAGCAGCGTGGACGGACAGGGAGATCAGCCCCAGCATTTT	CASSVDGQGDQPQHF
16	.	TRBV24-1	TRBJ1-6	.	TGTGCCACCAGTGATTTAGGAGCCTCCGAGGGGTCACCCCTCCACTTT	CATSDLGASEGSPLHF
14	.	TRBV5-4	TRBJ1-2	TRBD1	TGTGCCAGCAGCCCCGTACAGGGGGCTGGAGGCTACACCTTC	CASSPVQGAGGYTF
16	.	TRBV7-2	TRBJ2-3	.	TGTGCCAGCAGCTTAGCAGGTCGTGGGGGCCCAGATACGCAGTATTTT	CASSLAGRGGPDTQYF
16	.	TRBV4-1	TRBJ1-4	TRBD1	TGCGCCAGCAGCCACGGTAGGGGACAGGGAGATGAAAAACTGTTTTTT	CASSHGRGQGDEKLFF
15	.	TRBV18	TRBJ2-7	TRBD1	TGTGCCAGCTCACCTGGACAGGGGGCTATCTACGAGCAGTACTTC	CASSPGQGAIYEQYF
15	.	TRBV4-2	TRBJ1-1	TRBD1	TGTGCCAGCAGCCCCCAGGGGGGCATGAACACTGAAGCTTTCTTT	CASSPQGGMNTEAFF
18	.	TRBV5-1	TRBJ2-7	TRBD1	TGCGCCAGCAGCTCGGGACAGTCGATAGACCCTCACCCTTACGAGCAGTACTTC	CASSSGQSIDPHPYEQYF
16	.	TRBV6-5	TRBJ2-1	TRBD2	TGTGCCAGCAGTTCCCCCCTAGCGGGGGGGCGGAATGAGCAGTTCTTC	CASSSPLAGGRNEQFF
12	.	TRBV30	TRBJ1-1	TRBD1	TGTGCCTGGAGTGGACAGGGTGGGGAAGCTTTCTTT	CAWSGQGGEAFF
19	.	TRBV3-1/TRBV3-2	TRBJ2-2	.	TGTGCCAGCAGCCATTCCAGGCTATTGGGCAGGGGTAACACCGGGGAGCTGTTTTTT	CASSHSRLLGRGNTGELFF
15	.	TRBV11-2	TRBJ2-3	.	TGTGCCAGCAGGCCCAGGGGGGGGAGCACAGATACGCAGTATTTT	CASRPRGGSTDTQYF
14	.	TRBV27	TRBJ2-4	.	TGTGCCAGCAGTCAGGGAAGGGGGGAGGGGGGTCAGTACTTC	CASSQGRGEGGQYF
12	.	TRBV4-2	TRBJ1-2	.	TGTGCCAGCAGAAATGGGGACTATGGCTACACCTTC	CASRNGDYGYTF
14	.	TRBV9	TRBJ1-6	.	TGTGCCAGCAGCGAGTTACAGGGACGCTCACCCCTCCACTTT	CASSELQGRSPLHF
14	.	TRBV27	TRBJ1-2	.	TGTGCCAGCAGTTCCTCAGTAGGGGACTATGGCTACACCTTC	CASSSSVGDYGYTF
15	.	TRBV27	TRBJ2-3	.	TGTGCCAGCAAGGGGTTGGGGGCTAGCACAGATACGCAGTATTTT	CASKGLGASTDTQYF
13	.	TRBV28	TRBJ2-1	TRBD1	TGTGCCAGCAGTTTGACAGGGCTGGATAAGCAGTTCTTC	CASSLTGLDKQFF
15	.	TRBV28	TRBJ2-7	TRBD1	TGTGCCAGCAGTTTTAGGGGGACAGGGGGCAACGAGCAGTACTTC	CASSFRGTGGNEQYF
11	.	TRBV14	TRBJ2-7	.	TGTGCCAGCAGCCACGCCTACGAGCAGTACTTC	CASSHAYEQYF
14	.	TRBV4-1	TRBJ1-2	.	TGCGCCAGCAGCCCCAACCTCGAGGGGGGAGGCTACACCTTC	CASSPNLEGGGYTF
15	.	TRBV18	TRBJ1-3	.	TGTGCCAGCTCACCTACACAAGGGGGAGGAAACACCATATATTTT	CASSPTQGGGNTIYF
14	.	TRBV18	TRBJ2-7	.	TGTGCCAGCTCACCAGGGGCCGGCCAAATTAGGCAGTACTTC	CASSPGAGQIRQYF
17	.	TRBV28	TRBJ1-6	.	TGTGCCAGCAGTCCGCGGGACACGAGCTCCTATAATTCACCCCTCCACTTT	CASSPRDTSSYNSPLHF
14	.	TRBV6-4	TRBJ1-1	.	TGTGCCAGCAGTGACCCCTTCGGGCACCTTGGGGCTTTCTTT	CASSDPFGHLGAFF
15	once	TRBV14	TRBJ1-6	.	TGTGCCAGCAGCCAAGGGAACAGGGCTAATTCACCCCTCCACTTT	CASSQGNRANSPLHF
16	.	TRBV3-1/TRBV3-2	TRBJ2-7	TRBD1	TGTGCCAGCAGCCAGTCGCCGGGACAGTTCTCCTACGAGCAGTACTTC	CASSQSPGQFSYEQYF
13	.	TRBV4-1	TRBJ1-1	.	TGCGCCAGCAGCCAAGGCAGGGCGGCTGAAGCTTTCTTT	CASSQGRAAEAFF
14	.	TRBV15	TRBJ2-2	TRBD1	TGTGCCACCTCCCCGAGGGGGCGGACCGGGGAGCTGTTTTTT	CATSPRGRTGELFF
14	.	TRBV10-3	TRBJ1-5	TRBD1	TGTGCCATCAATTGGACAGGGGTTGGTCAGCCCCAGCATTTT	CAINWTGVGQPQHF
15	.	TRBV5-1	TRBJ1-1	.	TGCGCCAGCAGCTTGGGGGGAGTCAAGAACACTGAAGCTTTCTTT	CASSLGGVKNTEAFF
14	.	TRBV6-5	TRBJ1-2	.	TGTGCCAGCAGGGATGGGGGCCCCAGAGATGGCTACACCTTC	CASRDGGPRDGYTF
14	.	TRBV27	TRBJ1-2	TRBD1	TGTGCCAGCAGAACCTCAAGACAGGGAGGGGGCTACACCTTC	CASRTSRQGGGYTF
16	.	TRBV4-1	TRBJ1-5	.	TGCGCCAGCAGCCAAGAGGGGAGACAGTACAATCAGCCCCAGCATTTT	CASSQEGRQYNQPQHF
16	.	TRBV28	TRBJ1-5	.	TGTGCCAGCAGTCCAACTACAGGGATGGGCAATCAGCCCCAGCATTTT	CASSPTTGMGNQPQHF